The clone carrying this T cell receptor (beta chain) has ten or more counts. V was shortened by 4 bases and J by 1 base, with 10 bases between the two germline ends. The CDR3 has 15 amino acids. Germline loops: CDR1 MDHEN, CDR2 SYDVKM. These data are taken from a study of early T cells in non-severe SARS-CoV-2 infection. TCRdb fed the 5' RACE reads into MiXCR, producing one record per CDR3 protein. The sample holds 40,000 to 55,000 distinct CDR3 sequences, over 9% seen once. The sequenced sample consisted of whole blood. This clonotype originated in an adult who was a healthcare worker with PCR-confirmed SARS-CoV-2 infection or an uninfected control (not recorded which). The chain recombines TRBV28 with TRBJ2-2, with D unclear. As DNA, the CDR3 is TGTGCCAGCAGTTGGAAGGGAAAGAACACCGGGGAGCTGTTTTTT. Protein sequence: CASSWKGKNTGELFF. The full variable domain, completed using reference TRBV28 and TRBJ2-2, is DVKVTQSSRYLVKRTGEKVFLECVQDMDHENMFWYRQDPGLGLRLIYFSYDVKMKEKGDIPEGYSVSREKKERFSLILESASTNQTSMYLCASSWKGKNTGELFFGEGSRLTVL.